This TCR beta chain is from a study of blood T cell repertoires in COVID-19. As for the study in general: Specimens from acute and convalescent COVID-19 originated in the United States, Italy and Spain.

With 1 base clipped from V and 7 bases from J, the junction kept 4 bases outside the gene matches. Per germline, CDR1 MGHRA and CDR2 YSYEKL. The CDR3 sequence is 16 residues long. In Seattle, patients joined the study during active infection and were tracked longitudinally. Original handling: By means of reference gene primer amplification, nucleated cell counts were estimated. Clones were read by immunoSEQ multiplex PCR, and TCRdb kept only the in-frame ones, dropping some. Clone size and V and J calls were adopted from that table, with D and trimming inferred from the DNA. This sample has about 49,000 clones, with about 92% found just once.

The chain employs TRBV4-1 and TRBJ1-6; 10 nucleotides align to TRBD1. The TCR was taken from a man in his 60s with COVID-19, enrolled during active disease. The sequenced sample consisted of peripheral blood. The CDR3: CASSQGDRGVNSPLHF. The CDR3 bases are TGCGCCAGCAGCCAAGGGGACAGGGGAGTAAATTCACCCCTCCACTTT.